This TCR beta chain was sequenced during a study of T-cell reconstitution after alpha-beta-depleted transplantation in children. Study-level findings and limits: T-cell numbers and diversity one year post-transplant derived largely from freshly generated T cells. There were reportedly several hundred expanded graft clones from which alpha-beta T cells came about two months after transplant.

In germline, CDR1 is SNHLY, CDR2 FYNNEI. This CDR3 is built from 15 residues. V was shortened by 4 bases and J by 3 bases, with 16 bases between the two germline ends. As concerns this clonotype: As yet, its antigen is unknown.

Researchers prepared the TCRbeta library using unique molecular identifiers, the study reports. A single record per CDR3 protein comes from TCRdb applying MiXCR to the PCR reads. The data hold approximately 110,000 distinct CDR3 sequences, with around 23% observed a single time. This rearrangement joins TRBV2 to TRBJ2-7, with D unresolved. The receptor was isolated from a male patient under 10 years old who had a stem cell transplant for chronic granulomatous disease, so the T cells may come from the graft donor. This specimen was PBMCs, mostly from graft donor cells, taken 180 days after TCRalphabeta/CD19-depleted stem cell transplant. In nucleotides, the CDR3 is TGTGCCAGCAGTGTCGTTCCCCCATTTCACTACGAGCAGTACTTC. Its translation is CASSVVPPFHYEQYF. Full variable domain (missing parts from reference TRBV2 and TRBJ2-7): EPEVTQTPSHQVTQMGQEVILRCVPISNHLYFYWYRQILGQKVEFLVSFYNNEISEKSEIFDDQFSVERPDGSNFTLKIRSTKLEDSAMYFCASSVVPPFHYEQYFGPGTRLTVT.